This entry is about one T cell receptor beta chain. The sample is drawn from a study of T cell changes during pregnancy in multiple sclerosis. CDR3 size: 12 residues. V lost 5 bases to trimming and J lost 4 bases, with 8 bases between them. Per the germline V gene, CDR1 is LGHNT and CDR2 is FRNRAP. Assay: immunoSEQ multiplex PCR; the TCRdb copy retains only in-frame clones and omits some. The table records around 79,000 clones, about nine tenths of them present only once. The sample was CD4+ T cells from peripheral blood mononuclear cells, taken in the second trimester of pregnancy. The V and J genes are TRBV12-5 and TRBJ1-1; D not resolved. This clonotype was obtained from a female donor with multiple sclerosis, enrolled in a pregnancy study. In DNA, the CDR3 is TGTGCTAGTGGTCCCTCGGGCACTGAAGCTTTCTTT. This gives the protein CASGPSGTEAFF.